A single sample is the source of the 11 T cell receptor beta chains below, sequenced in a study of blood T cell repertoires in COVID-19. Produced via immunoSEQ multiplex PCR; TCRdb's table is partial and in-frame only. This repertoire shows roughly 140,000 clones, about 80% found once; its top ten account for roughly 0.52%. Sequencing was done on a sample of peripheral blood. These receptors originate from a man between 60 and 70 years old with acute or convalescent COVID-19.

In its sample, this clone was seen a few times. The rearrangement joins TRBV18 to TRBJ2-7, with 12 bases identical to TRBD1. The CDR3 spans 16 residues. J lost 4 bases, V lost 3 bases, and 7 bases had no gene match. Germline V gene sequence: CDR1 KGHSH, CDR2 LQKENI. The CDR3 reads CASSPHPGQGAYEQYF. The CDR3 DNA reads TGTGCCAGCTCACCCCACCCGGGACAGGGGGCTTACGAGCAGTACTTC.

The chain has TRBV2 and TRBJ1-4; 7 positions match TRBD1. The CDR3 has 14 residues. The V and J ends lost 6 bases and 7 bases, in that order; junction bases with no gene match: 8. Per germline, CDR1 SNHLY and CDR2 FYNNEI. Written as DNA, the CDR3 is TGTGCCAGCAGCCTGCTACAGGGGACTGAAAAACTGTTTTTT. Translated, it gives CASSLLQGTEKLFF.

The rearrangement joins TRBV19 to TRBJ1-2; no clear D. Deletions cut 3 bases from V and 7 bases from J, with 18 bases between. Germline assignment: CDR1 LNHDA and CDR2 SQIVND (reference sequence). The CDR3 spans 15 residues. For the CDR3, the DNA is TGTGCCAGTAGTATTCTTGAGGGTAGGAGGTCTGGCTACACCTTC. Its protein is CASSILEGRRSGYTF. The entire variable domain, with the rest obtained from reference TRBV19 and TRBJ1-2, is as follows: DGGITQSPKYLFRKEGQNVTLSCEQNLNHDAMYWYRQDPGQGLRLIYYSQIVNDFQKGDIAEGYSVSREKKESFPLTVTSAQKNPTAFYLCASSILEGRRSGYTFGSGTRLTVV.

The chain has TRBV10-2 and TRBJ1-2; the D gene is possibly TRBD1 (6 bases). Germline V gene lookup returns CDR1 WSHSY and CDR2 SAAADI. Between the trimmed V and J ends, which lost 10 bases and 4 bases, there was a span of 25 bases. There are 16 residues in the CDR3. In DNA form, the CDR3 reads TGCGCCACCTCTAAGGGTCCAGGGGCGAGCGTCTATGGCTACACCTTC. Translation gives CATSKGPGASVYGYTF.

This clone appeared a single time. J is TRBJ1-1 and V is TRBV28; tentative D call: TRBD1 (5 bases). Germline CDR1 is MDHEN and CDR2 is SYDVKM. The CDR3 is 14 residues long. Trimming left V 5 bases short and J 4 bases short, with 14 bases between. CDR3 protein: CASSLDGGGTEAFF. CDR3 nucleotides: TGTGCCAGCAGTCTGGACGGGGGTGGCACTGAAGCTTTCTTT.

V and J are TRBV5-4 and TRBJ2-7; 9 positions match TRBD1. The CDR3 has 13 residues. Trimming at V came to 4 bases and at J to 6 bases, leaving 5 bases not matched to a gene. Germline V CDR1 and CDR2: SGHNT, YYREEE (reference sequence). The CDR3 sequence is CASSARTGAEQYF. The CDR3 DNA reads as TGTGCCAGCAGCGCCCGGACAGGGGCCGAGCAGTACTTC. The variable domain in full, with the rest retrieved from reference TRBV5-4 and TRBJ2-7, is ETGVTQSPTHLIKTRGQQVTLRCSSQSGHNTVSWYQQALGQGPQFIFQYYREEENGRGNFPPRFSGLQFPNYSSELNVNALELDDSALYLCASSARTGAEQYFGPGTRLTVT.

This clone was recorded once. CDR3 nucleotides: TGTGCCACCACCCCCATGGCTAGCCGCAACGAGCAGTACTTC. It translates to CATTPMASRNEQYF. The rearrangement links TRBV24-1 to TRBJ2-7, with D possibly being TRBD2 (5 bases). The CDR3 contains 14 residues. Germline lookup yields CDR1 KGHDR and CDR2 SFDVKD. Between the trimmed V and J ends, which lost 8 bases and 5 bases, there was a span of 18 bases.

A few counts support this clone. The V call is TRBV14, the J call TRBJ2-5; no reliable D call. Germline assignment: CDR1 SGHDN and CDR2 FVKESK. The CDR3 is made up of 13 amino acids. V was pared by 4 bases and J by 5 bases, with 11 bases between. The chain's CDR3 is CASSRRRPETQYF. CDR3 coding DNA: TGTGCCAGCAGCCGTAGGAGACCGGAGACCCAGTACTTC.

This clone has just one count. The CDR3 here is CASSPNRNEQYF. DNA of the CDR3: TGTGCCAGCAGCCCCAACAGGAACGAGCAGTACTTC. The V and J genes are TRBV7-2 and TRBJ2-7, with D perhaps matching TRBD1 (5 bases). Between the trimmed V and J ends, which lost 5 bases and 5 bases, there was a span of 10 bases. CDR1 SGHTA and CDR2 FQGNSA come from the germline V gene. The CDR3 extends over 12 amino acids.

This chain connects TRBV7-2 to TRBJ2-2; 12 bases are shared with TRBD1. CDR3 length: 16 amino acids. Trimming at V came to 1 base and at J to 6 bases, leaving 3 bases not matched to a gene. Germline-derived CDR1 and CDR2 are SGHTA and FQGNSA. CDR3 sequence (DNA): TGTGCCAGCAGCTTAGATGGGACAGGGGGCCCCGGGGAGCTGTTTTTT. Protein product: CASSLDGTGGPGELFF. The whole variable domain, filled in from reference TRBV7-2 and TRBJ2-2, reads GAGVSQSPSNKVTEKGKDVELRCDPISGHTALYWYRQSLGQGLEFLIYFQGNSAPDKSGLPSDRFSAERTGGSVSTLTIQRTQQEDSAVYLCASSLDGTGGPGELFFGEGSRLTVL.

The gene calls are TRBV5-1 and TRBJ1-5; 7 nucleotides agree with TRBD1. CDR1 and CDR2 from the germline V gene are SGHRS and YFSETQ. The CDR3 consists of 16 residues. V shed 0 bases, J shed 6 bases, and the junction held 9 bases outside the gene matches. The CDR3 DNA is TGCGCCAGCAGCTTGGGGACAGGCGGAGGGCGTCAGCCCCAGCATTTT. Translating gives CASSLGTGGGRQPQHF.